These 26 T cell receptor beta chains were all obtained from the same sample, sequenced in a study of CD8+CD57+ T cells in acquired aplastic anemia. Genomic DNA provided the template from which TCR beta VDJ and CDR3 profiles were obtained. In TCRdb, the reads were re-called with MiXCR into one record per CDR3 protein. The sample includes about 80,000 distinct CDR3 sequences, around 42% of them seen just once. The sequencing input was sorted CD4+, CD8+, or CD8+CD57+ T cells (not recorded which) from PBMCs. The receptors derive from a human donor in good health, serving as a control.

This clonotype occurred many times. The chain uses TRBV7-9 and TRBJ1-2; D is possibly TRBD1 (5 bases). The CDR3 is made up of 14 amino acids. Trimming left V 4 bases short and J 8 bases short, with 17 bases between. Germline V lookup: CDR1 SEHNR, CDR2 FQNEAQ (reference sequence). The CDR3 DNA sequence: TGTGCCAGCAGCTCGACCTACACAGGAAGAGGCTACACCTTC. Protein product: CASSSTYTGRGYTF.

About this clonotype: One junction end does not reproduce the germline sequence, and a read error may be involved. The chain uses TRBV10-3 and TRBJ2-2; 9 nucleotides align to TRBD1. The germline gives CDR1 ENHRY, CDR2 SYGVKD. CDR3 size: 11 residues. CDR3: CAISKTGGLFF. The CDR3 DNA reads TGTGCCATCAGTAAGACAGGGGGGCTGTTTTTT.

This clonotype was picked up many times. The V call is TRBV3-1, the J call TRBJ2-7; D remains ambiguous. CDR3 length equals 13 residues. Germline values: CDR1 LGHDT, CDR2 YNNKEL (reference sequence). V lost 4 bases, J lost 3 bases, and 10 bases lay in between. This chain's CDR3 is CASSPGSGYEQYF. The CDR3 coding sequence is TGTGCCAGCAGCCCCGGATCAGGCTACGAGCAGTACTTC.

This clonotype was counted at least ten times. The V call is TRBV24-1, the J call TRBJ1-1; D uncertain. Germline V CDR1 and CDR2: KGHDR, SFDVKD. This CDR3 is built from 13 residues. V lost 4 bases, J lost 4 bases, and 9 bases lay in between. CDR3 DNA sequence: TGTGCCACCAGTGACCGGGATGTCACTGAAGCTTTCTTT. It yields the protein CATSDRDVTEAFF.

As for this clonotype: Just one base apart from a much larger clone, this may be a read error. The J gene is TRBJ2-3, the V gene TRBV9; a weak D match, TRBD2 (6 bases). V lost 6 bases and J 4 bases, leaving 18 bases between the germline ends. Germline CDR1 and CDR2: SGDLS and YYNGEE. This CDR3 is 15 amino acids long. CDR3 nucleotides: TGTGCCAGCAACTCAGCTTCCCGGGGGTCAGATACGCAGTATTTT. Its protein product is CASNSASRGSDTQYF.

On this clonotype: This may stem from a read error, because a much larger clone lies one nucleotide away. Since the CDR3 does not end with the conserved phenylalanine or tryptophan, this likely comes from a read error. The rearrangement uses TRBV11-2 and TRBJ1-2, with a weak D call TRBD1 (6 bases). V was clipped by 4 bases and J by 8 bases, with 14 bases between them. CDR3 length: 13 residues. Germline assignment: CDR1 SGHAT and CDR2 FQNNGV. CDR3 nucleotide sequence: TGTGCCAGCAGCTCCCCGGGGGGGGCCGGCTACACCTCC. It specifies CASSSPGGAGYTS.

This clonotype has a single count. The chain links TRBV2 to TRBJ1-6; D is possibly TRBD1 (5 bases). V was cut by 3 bases and J by 5 bases, with 8 bases left in between. In germline, CDR1 is SNHLY, CDR2 FYNNEI. The CDR3 has 14 residues. For the CDR3, the DNA is TGTGCCAGCAGTGAGGGGCACGATAATTCACCCCTCCACTTT. Protein product: CASSEGHDNSPLHF.

This clonotype was counted a few times. V usage is TRBV20-1 and J usage is TRBJ2-3, with 9 bases aligning to TRBD2. The CDR3 covers 15 residues. Germline V gene data show CDR1 as DFQATT and CDR2 as SNEGSKA (reference sequence). V shed 3 bases and J 6 bases; nucleotides not matched to a gene: 10. The DNA of the CDR3 is TGCAGTGCTAGCCGGTTAGCGGGAGCGGGTGATACGCAGTATTTT. Encoded protein: CSASRLAGAGDTQYF.

This clonotype was detected ten times or more. The CDR3: CASSSAPRQRETQYF. The CDR3 DNA sequence: TGTGCCAGCAGCTCGGCTCCGCGGCAGCGGGAGACCCAGTACTTC. The V call is TRBV7-6, the J call TRBJ2-5; possibly TRBD2 for D (5 bases). Germline V gene sequence: CDR1 SGHVS, CDR2 FNYEAQ. Deletions cut 4 bases from V and 5 bases from J, with 17 bases between. CDR3 length equals 15 residues.

Only a few counts were recorded for this clonotype. The chain recombines TRBV5-8 with TRBJ1-3, with D perhaps TRBD1 (5 bases). Deletions cut 4 bases from V and 4 bases from J, with 12 bases between. The germline CDR1 and CDR2 sequences are SGHTS and YDEGEE. The CDR3 runs to 14 residues. DNA for the CDR3: TGTGCCAGCAGCCCGGGAGGGACGGGAAACACCATATATTTT. It encodes CASSPGGTGNTIYF.

This clonotype was detected ten times or more. V and J are TRBV6-1 and TRBJ2-7; possibly TRBD2 for D (6 bases). Trimming took 1 base from V and 2 from J, leaving 15 bases between them. CDR3 length: 16 residues. CDR1 and CDR2 (germline): MNHNS, SASEGT. The CDR3 bases are TGTGCCAGCAGTGAAGGCTCTGGGGGGATTACCTACGAGCAGTACTTC. Protein: CASSEGSGGITYEQYF.

V usage is TRBV2 and J usage is TRBJ2-4, with a possible D match to TRBD1 (6 bases). Germline CDR1 SNHLY, CDR2 FYNNEI. The CDR3 contains 15 residues. Trimming pared 1 base from V and 0 bases from J, leaving 7 bases between. CDR3 nucleotide sequence: TGTGCCAGCAGTGAAGGGACAGTAGCCAAAAACATTCAGTACTTC. Protein sequence: CASSEGTVAKNIQYF.

In its sample, this clonotype was seen once. The gene calls are TRBV6-5 and TRBJ2-7; 7 bases fit TRBD1. This CDR3 comprises 13 residues. V was pared by 4 bases and J by 6 bases, with 6 bases of the junction left unmatched. Per germline, CDR1 MNHEY and CDR2 SVGAGI. This CDR3 reads CASSSSTGAEQYF. CDR3 in DNA: TGTGCCAGCAGTTCGTCAACAGGGGCCGAGCAGTACTTC.

This chain links TRBV29-1 with TRBJ1-1; 7 bases align to TRBD1. The V gene's germline CDR1 is SQVTM and CDR2 ANQGSEA. With 5 bases clipped from V and 1 base from J, the junction kept 4 bases outside the gene matches. This CDR3 is built from 13 residues. CDR3 sequence: CSVRRTGNTEAFF. For the CDR3, the DNA is TGCAGCGTTCGGAGGACAGGGAACACTGAAGCTTTCTTT. The complete variable domain, with remaining parts taken from reference TRBV29-1 and TRBJ1-1, reads SAVISQKPSRDICQRGTSLTIQCQVDSQVTMMFWYRQQPGQSLTLIATANQGSEATYESGFVIDKFPISRPNLTFSTLTVSNMSPEDSSIYLCSVRRTGNTEAFFGQGTRLTVV.

This clonotype was seen many times. This chain uses TRBV7-9 with TRBJ2-3, with D unclear. The CDR3 sequence is 14 residues long. Germline V gene sequence: CDR1 SEHNR, CDR2 FQNEAQ (reference sequence). V lost 2 bases and J 6 bases, leaving 12 bases between the germline ends. The CDR3 spells CASSLILPADTQYF. The CDR3 nucleotides read TGTGCCAGCAGCTTAATTTTACCCGCGGATACGCAGTATTTT.

This chain connects TRBV19 to TRBJ1-2, with D tentatively TRBD1 (5 bases). Trimming removed 1 base at V and 5 bases at J, with 8 bases between. This CDR3 region has 13 residues. Germline CDR1 reads LNHDA; CDR2 reads SQIVND (reference sequence). For the CDR3, the DNA is TGTGCCAGTAGTATAGGGACATCGTATGGCTACACCTTC. This translates into CASSIGTSYGYTF.

The chain recombines TRBV25-1 with TRBJ2-3; 8 nucleotides line up with TRBD2. The V segment lost 4 bases and the J segment 4 bases; nucleotides outside the gene matches: 7. Germline V gene sequence: CDR1 MGHDK, CDR2 SYGVNS. The CDR3 has 15 residues. CDR3 in amino acids: CASSARPRGADTQYF. The CDR3 coding sequence is TGTGCCAGCAGTGCTAGACCGCGGGGGGCAGATACGCAGTATTTT.

This clonotype was counted ten times or more. This rearrangement joins TRBV15 to TRBJ1-5, with D possibly being TRBD1 (5 bases). Germline V gene lookup returns CDR1 LNHNV and CDR2 YYDKDF (reference sequence). The CDR3 spans 14 residues. The V gene lost 2 bases and the J gene lost 4 bases, with 9 bases spanning the gap. The CDR3 reads CATSRSKGNQPQHF. Written as DNA, the CDR3 is TGTGCCACCAGCAGAAGTAAGGGGAATCAGCCCCAGCATTTT.

This chain joins TRBV4-1 and TRBJ2-7; D not resolved. CDR3 length: 12 amino acids. Per germline, CDR1 MGHRA and CDR2 YSYEKL. V was pared by 0 bases and J by 6 bases, with 6 bases between. The CDR3 nucleotides read TGCGCCAGCAGCCAAGATTCGTTCGAGCAGTACTTC. This gives the protein CASSQDSFEQYF.

Ten or more counts support this clonotype. V usage is TRBV25-1 and J usage is TRBJ2-1, with a tentative D call TRBD2 (5 bases). Trimming cost V 4 bases and J 6 bases, with 7 bases left between them. Germline CDR1 is MGHDK and CDR2 is SYGVNS. CDR3 size: 12 residues. The CDR3 nucleotides are TGTGCCAGCAGTGCGGGGTCCAATGAGCAGTTCTTC. Protein sequence: CASSAGSNEQFF.

This clonotype appeared many times. This chain joins TRBV20-1 and TRBJ2-3; 7 bases fit TRBD2. Germline V gene sequence: CDR1 DFQATT, CDR2 SNEGSKA (reference sequence). The CDR3 contains 16 residues. J lost 0 bases, V lost 6 bases, and 12 bases had no gene match. CDR3 protein: CSAEKRGITSTDTQYF. DNA for the CDR3: TGCAGTGCAGAAAAGCGGGGAATAACTAGCACAGATACGCAGTATTTT.

This clonotype showed up many times. The chain links TRBV2 to TRBJ2-4; D is perhaps TRBD1 or TRBD2 (5 bases each). The CDR3 covers 14 residues. The germline V gene has CDR1 SNHLY and CDR2 FYNNEI. V dropped 2 bases and J dropped 7 bases, with 12 bases sitting between them. The CDR3 sequence: CASSEMVGENIQYF. CDR3 in DNA: TGTGCCAGCAGTGAAATGGTAGGGGAGAACATTCAGTACTTC.

This rearrangement joins TRBV20-1 to TRBJ1-1, with a weak D call TRBD1 (6 bases). V was cut by 7 bases and J by 10 bases, with 16 bases left in between. Germline V gene sequence: CDR1 DFQATT, CDR2 SNEGSKA (reference sequence). The CDR3 spans 11 residues. CDR3 loop: CSVRTARGAFF. The CDR3 DNA follows: TGCAGTGTTAGGACAGCCAGGGGAGCTTTCTTT.

This clonotype was seen ten or more times. The chain links TRBV6-5 to TRBJ1-5; 7 bases are shared with TRBD1. CDR3 length: 14 amino acids. In germline, CDR1 is MNHEY, CDR2 SVGAGI. The ends lost 4 bases at V and 3 bases at J; junction bases unmatched: 3. CDR3 nucleotides: TGTGCCAGCAGTTTACAGGGGCCCAATCAGCCCCAGCATTTT. As protein: CASSLQGPNQPQHF.

As regards this clonotype: A read error may produce the germline difference seen at one junction end. The chain carries TRBV5-3 and TRBJ1-2, with D perhaps TRBD1 (5 bases). TRBV5-3 is placed among ORFs of uncertain function. The length of the CDR3 is 11 residues. The CDR3 here is CASSSGQTYTF. The DNA of the CDR3 is TGTGCCAGCAGCTCGGGGCAGACCTACACCTTC.

This chain's CDR3 is CATSRASDRSEQYF. In DNA, the CDR3 is TGTGCCACCAGCAGGGCTAGCGACCGGAGCGAGCAGTACTTC. The rearrangement joins TRBV15 to TRBJ2-7; TRBD2 is a possible D gene (6 bases). CDR1 and CDR2 from the germline V gene are LNHNV and YYDKDF (reference sequence). There are 14 residues in the CDR3. The V and J ends lost 3 bases and 6 bases respectively, with 15 bases between them.